One sample yielded the 28 T cell receptor beta chains listed below, sequenced in a study of blood T cell repertoires in COVID-19. Clones were sequenced by immunoSEQ multiplex PCR, and TCRdb holds only the in-frame ones, with some missing. In the table there are fewer than 400,000 clones, just under 90% of which are singletons. Input material: PBMCs or T cells enriched from blood (not recorded which). These receptors were obtained from a woman in her forties or fifties who had recovered from COVID-19.

The V call is TRBV18, the J call TRBJ1-1, with a weak D call TRBD1 (5 bases). The length of the CDR3 is 14 residues. Germline V gene lookup returns CDR1 KGHSH and CDR2 LQKENI. V lost 6 bases and J 3 bases, leaving 14 bases between the germline ends. The CDR3 coding sequence is TGTGCCAGCTCCGGGGGTCACGGGGACACTGAAGCTTTCTTT. It translates to CASSGGHGDTEAFF.

As DNA, the CDR3 is TGTGCCAGCAAAGTAGAGCGGGGAATCCCCTACGAGCAGTACTTC. This translates into CASKVERGIPYEQYF. The gene calls are TRBV25-1 and TRBJ2-7, with 7 bases that match TRBD2. Germline trimming cut 7 bases from V and 2 bases from J; bases unmatched to any gene: 11. The CDR3 covers 15 residues. Germline CDR1 MGHDK, CDR2 SYGVNS.

The rearrangement uses TRBV27 and TRBJ1-6; D unresolved. Germline lookup yields CDR1 MNHEY and CDR2 SMNVEV (reference sequence). CDR3 size: 15 residues. Trimming stripped 5 bases from V and 10 bases from J, with 18 bases between. CDR3 region: CASSPTGPPGSPLHF. CDR3 nucleotides: TGTGCCAGCAGTCCAACGGGCCCTCCGGGATCACCCCTCCACTTT.

This chain links TRBV11-2 with TRBJ2-1, with 12 bases lining up with TRBD2. Germline CDR1 reads SGHAT; CDR2 reads FQNNGV. The CDR3 is 15 amino acids. J gave up 8 bases and V 5 bases, and 7 bases lay outside the gene matches. The CDR3 reads CASSQPTSGGYEQFF. The DNA of the CDR3 is TGTGCCAGCAGCCAACCGACTAGCGGGGGATATGAGCAGTTCTTC.

The genes are TRBV15 and TRBJ1-2; D remains unclear. V was shortened by 9 bases and J by 6 bases, with 11 bases between the two germline ends. Germline V gives CDR1 LNHNV, CDR2 YYDKDF (reference sequence). This CDR3 comprises 11 residues. The CDR3 DNA reads as TGTGCCACGGACTCGAATAATGGCTACACCTTC. Protein product: CATDSNNGYTF.

The V gene is TRBV7-2, the J gene TRBJ2-1; D not resolved. The CDR3 sequence is 15 residues long. Per germline, CDR1 SGHTA and CDR2 FQGNSA. Trimming cost V 5 bases and J 5 bases, with 16 bases left between them. The DNA of the CDR3 is TGTGCCAGCAGCGTTGAGGCCCCGGCGCACAATGAGCAGTTCTTC. As protein: CASSVEAPAHNEQFF.

The rearrangement uses TRBV3-1 (or the pseudogene TRBV3-2) and TRBJ1-2; the D gene is possibly TRBD1 (6 bases). The V end was cut by 3 bases, the J end by 3 bases, with 11 bases between. The germline gives CDR1 LGHDT, CDR2 YNNKEL (reference sequence). This CDR3 region has 14 residues. CDR3 sequence reads: CASSHRNRDYGYTF. CDR3 nucleotide sequence: TGTGCCAGCAGCCATCGTAACAGGGACTATGGCTACACCTTC.

The chain uses TRBV20-1 and TRBJ1-2; D perhaps matches TRBD1 (6 bases). The V and J ends lost 3 bases and 10 bases respectively, with 12 bases between them. There are 11 residues in the CDR3. From germline, CDR1 is DFQATT and CDR2 SNEGSKA (reference sequence). In DNA form, the CDR3 reads TGCAGTGCTAGGACAGGTCAGGACTACACCTTC. Translated, it gives CSARTGQDYTF.

This clone was counted between two and nine times. CDR3 region: CASSHHDYVRLAGRDEQFF. The CDR3 DNA follows: TGTGCCAGCAGTCATCACGACTACGTGCGGCTAGCGGGTAGGGATGAGCAGTTCTTC. The gene calls are TRBV6-6 and TRBJ2-1; the match to TRBD2 covers 8 bases. Germline values: CDR1 MNHNY, CDR2 SVGAGI (reference sequence). Losses at the gene ends were 5 bases for V and 8 bases for J; bases not matched to a gene: 23. The CDR3 totals 19 residues.

This chain joins TRBV3-1 (or the pseudogene TRBV3-2) and TRBJ2-1, with 7 bases aligning to TRBD2. Germline V gene lookup returns CDR1 LGHDT and CDR2 YNNKEL (reference sequence). This CDR3 is built from 21 residues. V shed 1 base, J shed 3 bases, and the junction held 21 bases outside the gene matches. In DNA, the CDR3 is TGTGCCAGCAGCCAAGGAGGGCCTAGCGGTGGATATCAGTCGAGCTACAATGAGCAGTTCTTC. Translated: CASSQGGPSGGYQSSYNEQFF.

This chain links TRBV19 with TRBJ1-2, with D possibly TRBD1 on 5 matching bases. CDR3 length: 13 amino acids. Germline CDR1 reads LNHDA; CDR2 reads SQIVND (reference sequence). Trimming shortened V by 7 bases and J by 0 bases, and 9 bases separated the two germline ends. Written as DNA, the CDR3 is TGTGCCAGTACGACAGCCGCTAACTATGGCTACACCTTC. Its protein product is CASTTAANYGYTF. Variable domain in full (rest from reference TRBV19 and TRBJ1-2): DGGITQSPKYLFRKEGQNVTLSCEQNLNHDAMYWYRQDPGQGLRLIYYSQIVNDFQKGDIAEGYSVSREKKESFPLTVTSAQKNPTAFYLCASTTAANYGYTFGSGTRLTVV.

In this sample, this clone turned up a few times. The chain joins TRBV29-1 to TRBJ1-2, with D hard to call. Between the trimmed V and J ends, which lost 1 base and 5 bases, there was a span of 5 bases. The CDR3 has 11 residues. Germline values: CDR1 SQVTM, CDR2 ANQGSEA. The CDR3 loop is CSVEVQYGYTF. In DNA, the CDR3 is TGCAGCGTTGAAGTACAGTATGGCTACACCTTC.

V usage is TRBV29-1 and J usage is TRBJ2-1, with a weak D call TRBD1 (6 bases). V lost 7 bases and J lost 6, with 13 bases in between. The CDR3 spans 12 residues. Germline V lookup: CDR1 SQVTM, CDR2 ANQGSEA. The CDR3 nucleotides read TGCAGCGGGGGGCAGGGCACCAATGAGCAGTTCTTC. As protein: CSGGQGTNEQFF.

This chain uses TRBV9 with TRBJ2-1; 8 nucleotides line up with TRBD2. V was pared by 2 bases and J by 8 bases, with 9 bases of the junction left unmatched. CDR3 size: 15 residues. Germline V lookup: CDR1 SGDLS, CDR2 YYNGEE. The CDR3 region is CASSVRAGETYEQFF. The DNA of the CDR3 is TGTGCCAGCAGCGTCCGAGCGGGGGAAACGTATGAGCAGTTCTTC.

The chain couples TRBV5-1 to TRBJ1-4; TRBD1 might be the D (6 bases). Trimming removed 2 bases from V and 8 bases from J, with 16 bases in between. The CDR3 spans 15 residues. Germline lookup yields CDR1 SGHRS and CDR2 YFSETQ. The CDR3 spells CASSFSRGSGEKLFF. The DNA for the CDR3 is TGCGCCAGCAGCTTCTCAAGGGGGAGCGGAGAAAAACTGTTTTTT.

A remark on this clone: Other DNA sequences in this specimen translate into the identical CDR3. This chain connects TRBV19 to TRBJ1-4, with 10 bases that match TRBD1. Germline loops: CDR1 LNHDA, CDR2 SQIVND (reference sequence). The CDR3 is 15 residues long. V shed 6 bases and J 5 bases; nucleotides not matched to a gene: 6. The CDR3 DNA is TGTGCCAGTAGGGACAGACAGGGGGCGAATGAAAAACTGTTTTTT. Its protein product is CASRDRQGANEKLFF.

This CDR3 is CASSYLTSGGAGELFF. CDR3 nucleotide sequence: TGTGCCAGCAGTTACCTTACTAGCGGGGGGGCCGGGGAGCTGTTTTTT. The J gene is TRBJ2-2, the V gene TRBV6-6; 13 nucleotides match TRBD2. Germline trimming cut 2 bases from V and 6 bases from J; bases unmatched to any gene: 3. Germline V gene sequence: CDR1 MNHNY, CDR2 SVGAGI (reference sequence). This CDR3 has 16 residues.

The rearrangement joins TRBV7-2 to TRBJ1-6; TRBD1 aligns across 8 bases. The CDR3 is made up of 17 amino acids. The V segment lost 2 bases and the J segment 4 bases; nucleotides outside the gene matches: 7. Germline lookup yields CDR1 SGHTA and CDR2 FQGNSA. CDR3 bases: TGTGCCAGCAGCTTACGGACAGGGAGAGGTTATAATTCACCCCTCCACTTT. The encoded protein is CASSLRTGRGYNSPLHF.

This clone was observed a single time. V is TRBV5-6 and J is TRBJ1-5; TRBD1 matches 7 bases. J lost 0 bases, V lost 4 bases, and 4 bases had no gene match. In germline, CDR1 is SGHDT, CDR2 YYEEEE. This CDR3 region has 15 residues. CDR3 DNA sequence: TGTGCCAGCAGCCCGGGACAGAATAGCAATCAGCCCCAGCATTTT. This codes for CASSPGQNSNQPQHF.

V usage is TRBV30 and J usage is TRBJ1-5; D perhaps matches TRBD1 (6 bases). CDR1 and CDR2 from the germline V gene are GTSNPN and SVGIG (reference sequence). Trimming took 3 bases from V and 7 from J, leaving 13 bases between them. This CDR3 has 13 amino acids. The CDR3 DNA reads TGTGCCTGGAGCTTTTGGGGGACACAGCCCCAGCATTTT. Translation gives CAWSFWGTQPQHF.

This clone was seen a few times. The chain carries TRBV4-1 and TRBJ1-2; D possibly corresponds to TRBD1 (5 bases). This CDR3 is built from 17 residues. CDR1 is MGHRA, CDR2 YSYEKL, per germline. The V end lost 1 base, the J end lost 5 bases, and 20 bases lay between the germline ends. Here the CDR3 DNA reads TGCGCCAGCAGCCAAGTCGGGTCCTGGCAGGGCAGTTATGGCTACACCTTC. This gives the protein CASSQVGSWQGSYGYTF.

The chain uses TRBV27 and TRBJ1-1; possible D gene TRBD1, 6 bases. In germline, CDR1 is MNHEY, CDR2 SMNVEV (reference sequence). This CDR3 has 15 amino acids. Trimming took off 5 bases at V and 3 bases at J, with 16 bases between the two ends. In DNA form, the CDR3 reads TGTGCCAGCAGTCCGGATACAGGGATTTACACTGAAGCTTTCTTT. Translated: CASSPDTGIYTEAFF.

V is TRBV15 and J is TRBJ2-5; TRBD2 agrees at 7 bases. V gave up 5 bases and J gave up 4 bases; unmatched junction bases: 7. The germline V gene has CDR1 LNHNV and CDR2 YYDKDF (reference sequence). The CDR3 length is 14 residues. The CDR3 nucleotides read TGTGCCACCAGCGAGCCAGGCGGGGGAGAGACCCAGTACTTC. Its protein is CATSEPGGGETQYF.

This chain uses TRBV7-9 with TRBJ2-1; 8 bases align to TRBD1. The CDR3 is made up of 16 amino acids. The J segment lost 3 bases and the V segment lost 5 bases, leaving 9 bases of the junction unmatched. Germline V gene lookup returns CDR1 SEHNR and CDR2 FQNEAQ (reference sequence). In nucleotides, the CDR3 is TGTGCCAGCAGCAGGGGACGACAGGGGAGCTACAATGAGCAGTTCTTC. Amino acid sequence: CASSRGRQGSYNEQFF. The full variable domain, completed using reference TRBV7-9 and TRBJ2-1, is DTGVSQNPRHKITKRGQNVTFRCDPISEHNRLYWYRQTLGQGPEFLTYFQNEAQLEKSRLLSDRFSAERPKGSFSTLEIQRTEQGDSAMYLCASSRGRQGSYNEQFFGPGTRLTVL.

The chain uses TRBV5-1 and TRBJ2-7, with 11 positions matching TRBD2. This CDR3 has 16 residues. From germline, CDR1 is SGHRS and CDR2 YFSETQ. Trimming removed 5 bases from V and 5 bases from J; junction bases left unmatched: 12. The CDR3 region has the DNA TGCGCCAGCAGACTCAAGGCTAGCGGGGGGATTAACGAGCAGTACTTC. This translates into CASRLKASGGINEQYF.

This chain links TRBV3-1 (or the pseudogene TRBV3-2) with TRBJ1-1; D perhaps matches TRBD1 (5 bases). Trimming removed 3 bases at V and 0 bases at J, with 14 bases between. CDR3 size: 16 residues. From germline, CDR1 is LGHDT and CDR2 YNNKEL (reference sequence). The CDR3 nucleotides read TGTGCCAGCAGCCAGGTCGACATAGGGGTGAACACTGAAGCTTTCTTT. Translation: CASSQVDIGVNTEAFF.

The J gene is TRBJ2-5, the V gene TRBV7-6; perhaps TRBD2 as D (5 bases). CDR1 and CDR2 (germline): SGHVS, FNYEAQ. The CDR3 is made up of 15 amino acids. Trimming left V 3 bases short and J 0 bases short, with 11 bases between. CDR3 sequence reads: CASSLGRTYQETQYF. CDR3 DNA: TGTGCCAGCAGCTTGGGGAGAACCTACCAAGAGACCCAGTACTTC.

The chain couples TRBV4-1 to TRBJ1-6; 7 bases are shared with TRBD1. This CDR3 spans 16 amino acids. V lost 2 bases and J lost 9; bases outside the gene matches: 10. CDR1 is MGHRA, CDR2 YSYEKL, per germline. The CDR3 DNA sequence: TGCGCCAGCAGCCAACTCGACGGCGACAGGGTTTCACCCCTCCACTTT. This gives the protein CASSQLDGDRVSPLHF.